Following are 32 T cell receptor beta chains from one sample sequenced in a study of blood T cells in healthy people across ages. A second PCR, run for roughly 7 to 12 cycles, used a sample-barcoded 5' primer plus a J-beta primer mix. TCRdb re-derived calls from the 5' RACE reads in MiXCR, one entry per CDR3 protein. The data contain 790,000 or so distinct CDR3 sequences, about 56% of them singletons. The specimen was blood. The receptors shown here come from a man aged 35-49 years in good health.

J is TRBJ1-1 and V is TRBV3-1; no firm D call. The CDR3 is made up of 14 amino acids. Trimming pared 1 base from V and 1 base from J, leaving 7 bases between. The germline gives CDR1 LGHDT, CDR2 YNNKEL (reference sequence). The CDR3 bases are TGTGCCAGCAGCCAAGTACCAGCGAACACTGAAGCTTTCTTT. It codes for CASSQVPANTEAFF.

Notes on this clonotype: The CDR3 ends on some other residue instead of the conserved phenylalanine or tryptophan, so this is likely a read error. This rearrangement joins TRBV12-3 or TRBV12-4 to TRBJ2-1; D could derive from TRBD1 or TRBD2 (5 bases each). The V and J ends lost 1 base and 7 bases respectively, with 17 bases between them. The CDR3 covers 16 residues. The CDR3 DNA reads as TGTGCCAGCAGTTTAGTTGGGACGGGGCGGACGAATGAGCAGTTCTCC. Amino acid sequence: CASSLVGTGRTNEQFS.

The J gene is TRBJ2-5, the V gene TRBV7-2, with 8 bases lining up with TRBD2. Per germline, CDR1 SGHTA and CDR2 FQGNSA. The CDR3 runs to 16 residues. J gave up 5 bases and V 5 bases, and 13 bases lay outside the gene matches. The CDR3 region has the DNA TGTGCCAGCAGCCATCCCGGGACTAGACAGATGGAGACCCAGTACTTC. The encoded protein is CASSHPGTRQMETQYF.

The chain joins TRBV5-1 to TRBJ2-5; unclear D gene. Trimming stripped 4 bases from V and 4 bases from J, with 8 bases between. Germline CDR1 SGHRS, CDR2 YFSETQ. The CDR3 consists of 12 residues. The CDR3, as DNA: TGCGCCAGCAGCCCAAATATAGAGACCCAGTACTTC. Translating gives CASSPNIETQYF.

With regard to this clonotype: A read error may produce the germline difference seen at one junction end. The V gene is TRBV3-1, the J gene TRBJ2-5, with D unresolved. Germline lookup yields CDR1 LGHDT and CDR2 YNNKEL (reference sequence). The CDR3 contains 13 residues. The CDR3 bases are TGTGTCAGCAGCACCCGACCTCCCGAGACCCAGTACTTC. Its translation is CVSSTRPPETQYF.

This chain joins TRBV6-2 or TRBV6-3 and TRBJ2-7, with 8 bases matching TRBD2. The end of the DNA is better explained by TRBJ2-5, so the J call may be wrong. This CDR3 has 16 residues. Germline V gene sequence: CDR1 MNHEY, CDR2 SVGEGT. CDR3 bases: TGTGCCAGCAGCCAGACGGCCGGGAGGGCCAAAGAGACCCAGTACTTC. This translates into CASSQTAGRAKETQYF.

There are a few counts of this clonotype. CDR3 DNA sequence: TGCAGCGTTTCTAACTTCCCCTACGAGCAGTACTTC. Its protein product is CSVSNFPYEQYF. The chain carries TRBV29-1 and TRBJ2-7; D is undetermined. CDR1 is SQVTM and CDR2 is ANQGSEA in the germline V gene. CDR3 size: 12 residues. V was cut by 5 bases and J by 2 bases, with 10 bases left in between.

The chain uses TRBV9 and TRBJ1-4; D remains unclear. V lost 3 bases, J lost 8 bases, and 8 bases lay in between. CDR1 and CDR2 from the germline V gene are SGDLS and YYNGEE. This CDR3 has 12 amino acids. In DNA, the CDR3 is TGTGCCAGCAGCGCTACCCACGAAAAACTGTTTTTT. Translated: CASSATHEKLFF. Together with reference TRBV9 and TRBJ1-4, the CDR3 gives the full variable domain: DSGVTQTPKHLITATGQRVTLRCSPRSGDLSVYWYQQSLDQGLQFLIQYYNGEERAKGNILERFSAQQFPDLHSELNLSSLELGDSALYFCASSATHEKLFFGSGTQLSVL.

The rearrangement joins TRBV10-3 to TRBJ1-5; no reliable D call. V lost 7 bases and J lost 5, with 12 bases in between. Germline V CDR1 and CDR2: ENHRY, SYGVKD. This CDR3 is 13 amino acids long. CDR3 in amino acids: CAITAEDHQPQHF. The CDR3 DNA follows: TGTGCCATCACGGCGGAAGACCATCAGCCCCAGCATTTT.

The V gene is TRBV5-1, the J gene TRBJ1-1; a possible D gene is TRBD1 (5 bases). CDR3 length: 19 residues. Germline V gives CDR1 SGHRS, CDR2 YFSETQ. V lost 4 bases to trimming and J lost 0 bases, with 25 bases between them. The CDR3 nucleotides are TGCGCCAGCAGCAGCGGAACCGGGACGGGGACGATTCTGAACACTGAAGCTTTCTTT. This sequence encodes CASSSGTGTGTILNTEAFF.

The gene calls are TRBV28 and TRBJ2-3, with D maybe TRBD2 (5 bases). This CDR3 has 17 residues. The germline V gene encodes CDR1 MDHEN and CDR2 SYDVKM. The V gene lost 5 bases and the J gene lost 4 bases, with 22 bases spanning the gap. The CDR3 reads CASSKVRGYSIPDTQYF. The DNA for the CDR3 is TGTGCCAGCAGTAAGGTTCGGGGATACTCAATCCCAGATACGCAGTATTTT.

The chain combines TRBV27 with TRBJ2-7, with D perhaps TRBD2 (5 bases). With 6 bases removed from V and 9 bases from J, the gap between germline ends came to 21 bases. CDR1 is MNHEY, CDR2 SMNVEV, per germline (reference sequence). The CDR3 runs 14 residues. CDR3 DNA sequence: TGTGCCAGCAGGACCCGGGCCGGGATCGGTGGGCAGTACTTC. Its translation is CASRTRAGIGGQYF.

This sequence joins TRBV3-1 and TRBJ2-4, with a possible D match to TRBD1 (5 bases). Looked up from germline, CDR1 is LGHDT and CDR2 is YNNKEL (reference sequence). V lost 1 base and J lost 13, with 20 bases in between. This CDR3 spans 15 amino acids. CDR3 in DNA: TGTGCCAGCAGCCAAGCAGGACGTTGGGGCTCTCAGCAGTACTTC. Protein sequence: CASSQAGRWGSQQYF. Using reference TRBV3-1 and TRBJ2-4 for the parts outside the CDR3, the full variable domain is DTAVSQTPKYLVTQMGNDKSIKCEQNLGHDTMYWYKQDSKKFLKIMFSYNNKELIINETVPNRFSPKSPDKAHLNLHINSLELGDSAVYFCASSQAGRWGSQQYFGAGTRLSVL.

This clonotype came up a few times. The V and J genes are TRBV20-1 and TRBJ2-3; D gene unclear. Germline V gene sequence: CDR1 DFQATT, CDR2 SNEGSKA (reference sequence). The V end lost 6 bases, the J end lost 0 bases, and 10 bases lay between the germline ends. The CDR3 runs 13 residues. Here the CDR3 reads CSAKYLSTDTQYF. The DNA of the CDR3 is TGCAGTGCCAAATACCTGAGCACAGATACGCAGTATTTT.

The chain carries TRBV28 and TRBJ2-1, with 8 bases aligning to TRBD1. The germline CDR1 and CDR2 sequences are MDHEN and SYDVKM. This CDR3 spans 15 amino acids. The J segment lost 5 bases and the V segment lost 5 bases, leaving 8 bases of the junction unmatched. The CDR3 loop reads CASSPFGQGNNEQFF. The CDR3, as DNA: TGTGCCAGCAGTCCGTTCGGACAGGGTAACAATGAGCAGTTCTTC.

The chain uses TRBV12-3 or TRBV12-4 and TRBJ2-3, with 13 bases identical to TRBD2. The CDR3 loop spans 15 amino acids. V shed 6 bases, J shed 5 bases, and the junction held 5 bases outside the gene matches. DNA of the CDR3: TGTGCCAGCAGACCGGGACTAGCGGGGCAAGATACGCAGTATTTT. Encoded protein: CASRPGLAGQDTQYF.

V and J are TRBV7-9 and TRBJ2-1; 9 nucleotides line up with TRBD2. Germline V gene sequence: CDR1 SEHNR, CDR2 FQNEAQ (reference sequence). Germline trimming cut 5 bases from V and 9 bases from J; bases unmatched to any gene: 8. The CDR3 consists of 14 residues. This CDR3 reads CASSLGTSRGEQFF. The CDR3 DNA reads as TGTGCCAGCAGCCTAGGGACTAGCAGGGGTGAGCAGTTCTTC.

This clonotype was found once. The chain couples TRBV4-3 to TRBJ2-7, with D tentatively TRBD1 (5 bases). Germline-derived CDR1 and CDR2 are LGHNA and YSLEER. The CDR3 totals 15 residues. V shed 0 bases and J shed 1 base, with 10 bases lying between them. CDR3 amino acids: CASSQDKGLSYEQYF. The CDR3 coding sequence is TGCGCCAGCAGCCAAGACAAGGGGCTTTCCTACGAGCAGTACTTC.

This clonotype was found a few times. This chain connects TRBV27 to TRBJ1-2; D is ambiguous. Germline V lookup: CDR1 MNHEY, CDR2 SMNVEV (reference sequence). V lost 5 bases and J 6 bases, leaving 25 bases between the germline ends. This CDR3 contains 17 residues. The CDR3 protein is CASSESPGRPSDDGYTF. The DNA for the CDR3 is TGTGCCAGCAGTGAATCTCCAGGTAGACCCTCCGATGATGGCTACACCTTC.

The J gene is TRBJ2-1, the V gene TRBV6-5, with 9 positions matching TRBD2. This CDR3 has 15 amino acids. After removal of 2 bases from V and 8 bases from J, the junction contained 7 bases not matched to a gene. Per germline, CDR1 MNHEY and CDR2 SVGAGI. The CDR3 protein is CASSYGLAGYHEQFF. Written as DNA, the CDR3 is TGTGCCAGCAGTTACGGCCTAGCGGGATACCATGAGCAGTTCTTC.

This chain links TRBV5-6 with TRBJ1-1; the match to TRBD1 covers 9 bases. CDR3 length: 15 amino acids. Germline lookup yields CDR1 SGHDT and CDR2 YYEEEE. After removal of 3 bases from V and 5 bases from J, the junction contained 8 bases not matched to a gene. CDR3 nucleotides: TGTGCCAGCAGCTCCAGAGACAGGGGGGTAACTGAAGCTTTCTTT. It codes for CASSSRDRGVTEAFF.

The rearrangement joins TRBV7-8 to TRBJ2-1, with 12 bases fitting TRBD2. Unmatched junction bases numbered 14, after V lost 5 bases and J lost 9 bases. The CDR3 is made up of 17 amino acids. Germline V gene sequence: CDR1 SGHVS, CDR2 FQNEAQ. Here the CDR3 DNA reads TGTGCCAGCAGCCCGCCCCGGCTAGCGGGAGGGAGTAGTGAGCAGTTCTTC. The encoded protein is CASSPPRLAGGSSEQFF.

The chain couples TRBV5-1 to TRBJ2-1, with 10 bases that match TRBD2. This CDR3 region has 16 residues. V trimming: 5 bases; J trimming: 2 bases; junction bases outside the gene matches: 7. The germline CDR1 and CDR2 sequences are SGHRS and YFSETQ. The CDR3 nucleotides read TGCGCCAGCAGACCGGCAAGCGGGAGGGCCTACAATGAGCAGTTCTTC. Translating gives CASRPASGRAYNEQFF. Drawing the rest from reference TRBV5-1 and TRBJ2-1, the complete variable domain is KAGVTQTPRYLIKTRGQQVTLSCSPISGHRSVSWYQQTPGQGLQFLFEYFSETQRNKGNFPGRFSGRQFSNSRSEMNVSTLELGDSALYLCASRPASGRAYNEQFFGPGTRLTVL.

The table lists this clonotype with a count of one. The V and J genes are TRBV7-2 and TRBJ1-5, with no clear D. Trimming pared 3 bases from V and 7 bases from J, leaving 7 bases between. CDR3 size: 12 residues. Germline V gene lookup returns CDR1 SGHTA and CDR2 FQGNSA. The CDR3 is CASSFTGQPQHF. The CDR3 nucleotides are TGTGCCAGCAGCTTCACGGGCCAGCCCCAGCATTTT.

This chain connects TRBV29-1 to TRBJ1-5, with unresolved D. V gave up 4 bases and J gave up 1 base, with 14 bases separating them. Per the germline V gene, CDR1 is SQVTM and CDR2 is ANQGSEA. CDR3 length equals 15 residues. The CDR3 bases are TGCAGCGTTGGATTGGACCCGAAAAGCAATCAGCCCCAGCATTTT. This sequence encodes CSVGLDPKSNQPQHF.

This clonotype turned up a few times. The DNA of the CDR3 is TGTGCCAGCGCACCAGGGTCCGCGACCCAGTACTTC. Encoded protein: CASAPGSATQYF. The rearrangement uses TRBV12-3 or TRBV12-4 and TRBJ2-5, with D possibly being TRBD1 (5 bases). The CDR3 totals 12 residues. Trimming stripped 8 bases from V and 7 bases from J, with 14 bases between.

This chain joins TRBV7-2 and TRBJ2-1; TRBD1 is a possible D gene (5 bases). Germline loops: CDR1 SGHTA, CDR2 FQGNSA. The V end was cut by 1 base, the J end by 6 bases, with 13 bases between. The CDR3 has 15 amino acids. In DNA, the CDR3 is TGTGCCAGCAGCTTAGAGGGGAATAGAGTCAATGAGCAGTTCTTC. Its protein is CASSLEGNRVNEQFF.

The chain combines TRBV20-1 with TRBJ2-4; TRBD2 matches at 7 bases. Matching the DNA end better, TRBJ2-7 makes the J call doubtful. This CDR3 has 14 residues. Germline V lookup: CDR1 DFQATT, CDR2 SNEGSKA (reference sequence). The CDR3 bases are TGCGCGTCCCCCCTGGGGGGGTCCCCCCACGAGCAGTACTTC. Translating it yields CASPLGGSPHEQYF.

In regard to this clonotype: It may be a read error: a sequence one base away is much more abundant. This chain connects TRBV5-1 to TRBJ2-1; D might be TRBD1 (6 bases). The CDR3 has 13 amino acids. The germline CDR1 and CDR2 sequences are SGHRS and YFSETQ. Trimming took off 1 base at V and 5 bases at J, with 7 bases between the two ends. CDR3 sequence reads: CASSLQGHNEQFF. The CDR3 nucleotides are TGCGCCAGCAGCTTGCAGGGGCACAATGAGCAGTTCTTC.

CDR3 nucleotide sequence: TGTGCCAGCACCCGAAGTACAGGCATCTATGGCTACACCTTC. Translated: CASTRSTGIYGYTF. The chain carries TRBV7-3 and TRBJ1-2; D is perhaps TRBD1 (5 bases). V was pared by 7 bases and J by 4 bases, with 16 bases between. In germline, CDR1 is SGHTA, CDR2 FQGTGA. This CDR3 comprises 14 residues.

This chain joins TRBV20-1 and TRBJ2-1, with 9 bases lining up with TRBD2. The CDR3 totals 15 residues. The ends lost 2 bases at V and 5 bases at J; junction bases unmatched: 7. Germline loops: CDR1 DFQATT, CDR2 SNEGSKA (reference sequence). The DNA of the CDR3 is TGCAGTGCTAGACCCCCCCTAGCGGGAAACAATGAGCAGTTCTTC. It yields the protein CSARPPLAGNNEQFF.

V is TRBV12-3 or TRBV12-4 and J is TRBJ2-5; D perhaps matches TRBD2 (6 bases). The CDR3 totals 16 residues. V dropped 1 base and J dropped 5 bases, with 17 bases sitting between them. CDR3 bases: TGTGCCAGCAGTTTAGTTCGTGCGAGGAGGGAGGAGACCCAGTACTTC. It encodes CASSLVRARREETQYF.